These 21 T cell receptor beta chains were all obtained from the same sample, sequenced in a study of human T cells and chemical hapten exposure. TCRdb reprocessed the RACE reads via MiXCR and lists one record per CDR3 protein. The data contain 150,000 to 200,000 distinct CDR3 sequences, around 30% of them singletons. Time point reported: pre-sensitization, week 0. Treatment reported: therapeutic diphenylcyclopropenone sensitization with weekly scalp DPC. Source: whole blood, taken in connection with sensitization to the hapten diphenylcyclopropenone (DPC). Receptor source: a woman aged 30 to 39 with alopecia areata. Some clones in this sample may be carry-over from other donors' samples.

This chain connects TRBV28 to TRBJ1-6, with D possibly being TRBD1 (6 bases). Trimming pared 6 bases from V and 8 bases from J, leaving 20 bases between. Germline values: CDR1 MDHEN, CDR2 SYDVKM. The CDR3 length is 16 residues. CDR3 loop: CASSPLGGTVHSPLHF. CDR3 in DNA: TGTGCCAGCAGCCCATTAGGGGGAACGGTACATTCACCCCTCCACTTT. Full variable domain (rest looked up from reference TRBV28 and TRBJ1-6): DVKVTQSSRYLVKRTGEKVFLECVQDMDHENMFWYRQDPGLGLRLIYFSYDVKMKEKGDIPEGYSVSREKKERFSLILESASTNQTSMYLCASSPLGGTVHSPLHFGNGTRLTVT.

The chain recombines TRBV12-3 or TRBV12-4 with TRBJ2-5, with TRBD1 matching 8 bases. J was trimmed by 5 bases and V by 6 bases; bases with no gene match: 8. This CDR3 spans 14 amino acids. As DNA, the CDR3 is TGTGCCAGCAGAAAGACAGGGGCCGAGGAGACCCAGTACTTC. Amino acid sequence: CASRKTGAEETQYF.

The chain has TRBV15 and TRBJ2-1, with 10 bases that match TRBD2. With 5 bases clipped from V and 7 bases from J, the junction kept 8 bases outside the gene matches. The CDR3 loop spans 15 amino acids. Germline CDR1 LNHNV, CDR2 YYDKDF (reference sequence). The CDR3 spells CATSAEAGGGNEQFF. CDR3 in DNA: TGTGCCACCAGCGCCGAAGCGGGAGGGGGGAATGAGCAGTTCTTC.

The chain carries TRBV29-1 and TRBJ2-1; 9 nucleotides match TRBD1. Germline V CDR1 and CDR2: SQVTM, ANQGSEA. Trimming removed 1 base from V and 8 bases from J; junction bases left unmatched: 3. The CDR3 runs 13 residues. The CDR3 protein is CSVEAQGADEQFF. CDR3 coding DNA: TGCAGCGTTGAAGCACAGGGGGCGGATGAGCAGTTCTTC.

In this sample, this clonotype turned up a few times. The chain combines TRBV25-1 with TRBJ1-5; TRBD1 might be the D (5 bases). CDR1 and CDR2 from the germline V gene are MGHDK and SYGVNS. V lost 6 bases and J 6 bases, leaving 12 bases between the germline ends. The CDR3 runs 13 residues. The CDR3 loop is CASRPGSGQPQHF. Written as DNA, the CDR3 is TGTGCCAGCAGACCAGGGTCGGGTCAGCCCCAGCATTTT.

V is TRBV28 and J is TRBJ1-1; D is possibly TRBD1 (6 bases). The CDR3 loop spans 13 amino acids. The V end was cut by 8 bases, the J end by 5 bases, with 15 bases between. Germline V gives CDR1 MDHEN, CDR2 SYDVKM. CDR3 in amino acids: CASHGGGRTEAFF. The CDR3 nucleotides read TGTGCCAGCCATGGAGGGGGTAGGACTGAAGCTTTCTTT.

V gene TRBV5-1 combines with J gene TRBJ2-6; maybe TRBD2 (5 bases). The V gene lost 3 bases and the J gene lost 3 bases, with 10 bases spanning the gap. Germline V lookup: CDR1 SGHRS, CDR2 YFSETQ. The CDR3 has 15 residues. In DNA, the CDR3 is TGCGCCAGCAGCTCGCGGGTTATTGGGGCCAACGTCCTGACTTTC. Encoded protein: CASSSRVIGANVLTF. Full variable domain (missing parts from reference TRBV5-1 and TRBJ2-6): KAGVTQTPRYLIKTRGQQVTLSCSPISGHRSVSWYQQTPGQGLQFLFEYFSETQRNKGNFPGRFSGRQFSNSRSEMNVSTLELGDSALYLCASSSRVIGANVLTFGAGSRLTVL.

The chain links TRBV11-3 to TRBJ1-6, with D possibly matching TRBD1 (6 bases). Trimming pared 1 base from V and 6 bases from J, leaving 10 bases between. The CDR3 covers 15 residues. In germline, CDR1 is SGHNT, CDR2 YENEEA. The CDR3 DNA is TGTGCCAGCAGCTTAGGAGGACAGAGTAATTCACCCCTCCACTTT. It codes for CASSLGGQSNSPLHF.

This clonotype was picked up a small number of times. The chain combines TRBV6-6 with TRBJ2-2; 8 bases fit TRBD1. The junction had 6 bases not matched to a gene; V was cut back by 6 bases and J by 6 bases. This CDR3 is 14 amino acids long. The germline CDR1 and CDR2 sequences are MNHNY and SVGAGI (reference sequence). In DNA, the CDR3 is TGTGCCAGCAGACCGGACAGGGAGGCCGGGGAGCTGTTTTTT. Amino acids: CASRPDREAGELFF.

In this sample, this clonotype turned up a few times. V gene TRBV10-3 combines with J gene TRBJ2-3; unclear D gene. Germline V gene data show CDR1 as ENHRY and CDR2 as SYGVKD. V was pared by 0 bases and J by 3 bases, with 10 bases between. This CDR3 spans 15 amino acids. The DNA of the CDR3 is TGTGCCATCAGTGAGTCGCTGGCGGAAACAGATACGCAGTATTTT. Its translation: CAISESLAETDTQYF.

This clonotype was detected a few times. CDR3 nucleotide sequence: TGCGCCAGCAGCTTTAGTGGCGGTTCACCCCTCCACTTT. Amino acids: CASSFSGGSPLHF. The rearrangement uses TRBV5-1 and TRBJ1-6, with D unresolved. CDR3 length equals 13 residues. Germline V CDR1 and CDR2: SGHRS, YFSETQ. The V and J ends lost 2 bases and 9 bases respectively, with 9 bases between them.

This clonotype was seen just once. Written as DNA, the CDR3 is TGCAGCGTTGATCGGTCCGGGCTGAACAATGAGCAGTTCTTC. Amino acid sequence: CSVDRSGLNNEQFF. The gene calls are TRBV29-1 and TRBJ2-1; D is ambiguous. V lost 3 bases and J 5 bases, leaving 14 bases between the germline ends. Germline CDR1 SQVTM, CDR2 ANQGSEA. CDR3 length equals 14 residues.

This clonotype was seen a few times. The chain employs TRBV20-1 and TRBJ1-2; no reliable D call. There are 12 residues in the CDR3. Germline CDR1 and CDR2: DFQATT and SNEGSKA (reference sequence). The germline V and J ends were trimmed by 6 bases and 4 bases, with 12 bases remaining between them. The DNA for the CDR3 is TGCAGTGCCCGAATGGGAGCCTATGGCTACACCTTC. Protein: CSARMGAYGYTF.

The rearrangement links TRBV20-1 to TRBJ1-2, with no clear D. Germline V gene lookup returns CDR1 DFQATT and CDR2 SNEGSKA (reference sequence). The length of the CDR3 is 12 residues. With 6 bases removed from V and 2 bases from J, the gap between germline ends came to 10 bases. Here the CDR3 DNA reads TGCAGTGCCCCGGAGCAGAACTATGGCTACACCTTC. The encoded protein is CSAPEQNYGYTF.

The CDR3 bases are TGCAGTGCTACAACCAATCAAGCCGGGACAGGGGGTGGCGAGCAGTACTTC. This gives the protein CSATTNQAGTGGGEQYF. The genes are TRBV20-1 and TRBJ2-7; 11 positions agree with TRBD1. Germline CDR1 DFQATT, CDR2 SNEGSKA (reference sequence). J gave up 6 bases and V 4 bases, and 17 bases lay outside the gene matches. This CDR3 has 17 residues.

The V and J genes are TRBV7-2 and TRBJ2-1; TRBD1 matches at 10 bases. The V gene end was trimmed by 5 bases and the J gene end by 4 bases; junction bases not matched to a gene: 5. This CDR3 has 15 residues. CDR1 is SGHTA and CDR2 is FQGNSA in the germline V gene. The DNA for the CDR3 is TGTGCCAGCAGCAGGGACAGGGGCGGATACAATGAGCAGTTCTTC. Translation: CASSRDRGGYNEQFF.

This clonotype was seen more than once but under ten times. This chain uses TRBV9 with TRBJ1-1; D gene unclear. The CDR3 spans 13 residues. Trimming took off 0 bases at V and 7 bases at J, with 10 bases between the two ends. CDR1 is SGDLS, CDR2 YYNGEE, per germline. The CDR3 region has the DNA TGTGCCAGCAGCGTAGGGGCAGTTGGTGAAGCTTTCTTT. Protein product: CASSVGAVGEAFF.

This clonotype showed up many times. The rearrangement uses TRBV29-1 and TRBJ1-5; D gene unclear. The CDR3 consists of 12 residues. Germline values: CDR1 SQVTM, CDR2 ANQGSEA. The chain's CDR3 is CSGRNNNQPQHF. The CDR3 DNA is TGCAGTGGACGGAATAACAATCAGCCCCAGCATTTT.

The chain employs TRBV20-1 and TRBJ2-1; 10 positions agree with TRBD2. Trimming cost V 6 bases and J 2 bases; bases outside gene matches: 4. Looked up from germline, CDR1 is DFQATT and CDR2 is SNEGSKA (reference sequence). The CDR3 is made up of 14 amino acids. CDR3 amino acids: CSAVTSGPYNEQFF. In DNA, the CDR3 is TGCAGTGCCGTGACTAGCGGGCCCTACAATGAGCAGTTCTTC.

The chain employs TRBV29-1 and TRBJ2-7, with 8 bases lining up with TRBD2. CDR1 is SQVTM, CDR2 ANQGSEA, per germline. The CDR3 runs to 16 residues. After removal of 6 bases from V and 0 bases from J, the junction contained 13 bases not matched to a gene. The CDR3 sequence: CSVAVLAETPSYEQYF. CDR3 DNA sequence: TGCAGCGTAGCAGTACTAGCGGAAACACCCTCCTACGAGCAGTACTTC.

This clonotype was detected only a few times. The J gene is TRBJ2-3, the V gene TRBV10-3, with 7 bases that match TRBD2. Losses at the gene ends were 4 bases for V and 13 bases for J; bases not matched to a gene: 8. CDR3 length equals 12 residues. Germline-derived CDR1 and CDR2 are ENHRY and SYGVKD. CDR3 coding DNA: TGTGCCATCAGTGTTGAGCGGGACGAGAAGTATTTT. Its protein product is CAISVERDEKYF.